The rows below give T cell receptor beta chains drawn from one sample of a study of blood T cell repertoires in COVID-19. Sequencing was performed with immunoSEQ multiplex PCR; in TCRdb, only in-frame clones are kept and a portion is missing. The sample carries some 140,000 clones, 65% to 80% recorded once. The sequenced sample consisted of peripheral blood. The receptors were gathered from an elderly man with acute or convalescent COVID-19. Both conserved end residues are part of each CDR3. The D gene is left open where the match is weak. Clone size, where shown, is once, few, many, or a class for clones that have expanded.

V gene	clone size	J gene	D gene	CDR3 protein	CDR3 DNA
TRBV15	NA	TRBJ2-7	NA	CATSRGGEGGHYEQYF	TGTGCCACCAGCAGAGGTGGGGAAGGGGGACACTACGAGCAGTACTTC
TRBV7-2	NA	TRBJ2-7	TRBD1	CASSRQGREQYF	TGTGCCAGCAGCCGACAGGGGCGTGAGCAGTACTTC
TRBV18	NA	TRBJ1-1	NA	CASSPRGDEAFF	TGTGCCAGCTCACCGCGGGGGGATGAAGCTTTCTTT
TRBV27	NA	TRBJ1-2	NA	CASSLTVHYGYTF	TGTGCCAGCAGTCTGACAGTCCACTATGGCTACACCTTC
TRBV6-2/TRBV6-3	NA	TRBJ2-7	NA	CASSYSSQGAYEQYF	TGTGCCAGCAGTTACTCGAGTCAGGGTGCCTACGAGCAGTACTTC
TRBV19	NA	TRBJ1-6	TRBD1	CASRTGEAYNSPLHF	TGTGCCAGTAGAACAGGGGAAGCCTATAATTCACCCCTCCACTTT
TRBV3-1/TRBV3-2	NA	TRBJ1-2	NA	CASSRLGRMGGYTF	TGTGCCAGCAGCCGGCTCGGGAGGATGGGTGGCTACACCTTC
TRBV28	NA	TRBJ1-4	NA	CASGGTNEKLFF	TGTGCGAGTGGAGGAACTAATGAAAAACTGTTTTTT
TRBV10-3	few	TRBJ1-5	TRBD1	CAISEEQGNNQPQHF	TGTGCCATCAGTGAAGAACAGGGGAATAATCAGCCCCAGCATTTT
TRBV5-4	NA	TRBJ2-5	TRBD2	CASSYPSSGGAATQYF	TGTGCCAGCAGCTACCCCAGCAGCGGGGGGGCCGCGACCCAGTACTTC
TRBV19	NA	TRBJ1-5	NA	CASSRGAGQGQPQHF	TGTGCCAGTAGTAGAGGGGCGGGGCAGGGTCAGCCCCAGCATTTT
TRBV24-1	NA	TRBJ1-5	NA	CATSGRYSNQPQHF	TGTGCCACCAGTGGCAGATATAGCAATCAGCCCCAGCATTTT
TRBV27	NA	TRBJ2-7	TRBD1	CASRVMTGPYEQYF	TGTGCCAGCAGAGTAATGACAGGGCCCTACGAGCAGTACTTC
TRBV15	NA	TRBJ1-6	NA	CATSRDGDSPLHF	TGTGCCACCAGCAGGGATGGAGATTCACCCCTCCACTTT
TRBV19	NA	TRBJ1-2	NA	CATQQGTFYGYTF	TGTGCCACCCAACAGGGAACCTTTTATGGCTACACCTTC
TRBV3-1/TRBV3-2	once	TRBJ1-1	NA	CASSRATGEAFF	TGTGCCAGCAGTCGCGCCACGGGTGAAGCTTTCTTT
TRBV19	once	TRBJ2-2	NA	CATNRVSNTGELFF	TGTGCCACTAACCGAGTATCGAACACCGGGGAGCTGTTTTTT
TRBV12-3/TRBV12-4	NA	TRBJ2-5	TRBD1	CASSPGQRETQYF	TGTGCCAGCAGCCCGGGACAGAGAGAGACCCAGTACTTC
TRBV30	once	TRBJ2-7	TRBD1	CAWKGQTFYEQYF	TGTGCCTGGAAGGGACAGACATTCTACGAGCAGTACTTC
TRBV6-2/TRBV6-3	NA	TRBJ2-3	NA	CASSYQGPTDTQYF	TGTGCCAGCAGTTACCAGGGCCCCACAGATACGCAGTATTTT
TRBV28	NA	TRBJ2-2	NA	CASTMAGTGELFF	TGTGCCAGCACCATGGCGGGGACCGGGGAGCTGTTTTTT
TRBV30	NA	TRBJ2-3	NA	CAWSHRGTTDTQYF	TGTGCCTGGAGTCACCGGGGAACCACAGATACGCAGTATTTT
TRBV29-1	NA	TRBJ1-4	NA	CSVGWDIDRFF	TGCAGCGTTGGTTGGGACATTGATCGGTTTTTT
TRBV12-3/TRBV12-4	NA	TRBJ2-5	NA	CASSSAGTQYF	TGTGCCAGCAGTTCCGCAGGGACCCAGTACTTC
TRBV21-1	NA	TRBJ1-4	NA	CASSIDREATNEKLFF	TGTGCCAGCAGCATAGACAGGGAAGCAACTAATGAAAAACTGTTTTTT
TRBV7-2	NA	TRBJ1-1	NA	CASSRTPGLEEAFF	TGTGCCAGCAGCAGGACACCCGGGCTCGAAGAAGCTTTCTTT
TRBV2	NA	TRBJ2-1	NA	CASIGGSSYNEQFF	TGTGCCAGCATTGGAGGCAGCTCCTACAATGAGCAGTTCTTC
TRBV7-2	NA	TRBJ2-1	NA	CASSLVDYTEQFF	TGTGCCAGCAGCTTAGTTGACTATACTGAGCAGTTCTTC
TRBV3-1/TRBV3-2	few	TRBJ2-7	TRBD1	CASSPQGAKDYEQYF	TGTGCCAGCAGTCCACAGGGGGCGAAGGACTACGAGCAGTACTTC